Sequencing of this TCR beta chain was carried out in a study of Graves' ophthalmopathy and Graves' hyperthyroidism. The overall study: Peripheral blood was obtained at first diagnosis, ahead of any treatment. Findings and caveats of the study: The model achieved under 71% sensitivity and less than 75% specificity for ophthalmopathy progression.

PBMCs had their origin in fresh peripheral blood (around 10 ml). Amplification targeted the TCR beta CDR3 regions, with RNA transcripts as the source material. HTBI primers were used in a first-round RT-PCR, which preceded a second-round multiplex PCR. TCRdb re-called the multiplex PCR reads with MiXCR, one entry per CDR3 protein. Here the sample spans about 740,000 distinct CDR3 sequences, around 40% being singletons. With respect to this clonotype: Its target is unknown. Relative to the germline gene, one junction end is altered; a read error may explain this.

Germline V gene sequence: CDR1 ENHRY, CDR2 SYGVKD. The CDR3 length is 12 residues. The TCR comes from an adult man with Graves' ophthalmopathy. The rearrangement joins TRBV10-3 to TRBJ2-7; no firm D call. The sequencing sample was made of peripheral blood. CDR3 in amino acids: CASSYVIYEQYF. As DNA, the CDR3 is TGTGCCAGCAGTTACGTTATCTACGAGCAGTACTTC.